The 18 T cell receptor beta chains below were found in one sample sequenced in a study of cytomegalovirus exposure and HLA in healthy donors. The study ran its PCR with 60 Vbeta and 13 Jbeta primers. Data came from immunoSEQ multiplex PCR; TCRdb stores just in-frame clones and leaves some out. This sample has 150,000 to 200,000 clones, with about 75% found just once. Specimen: PBMCs. These receptors all stem from a young man in good health and CMV-seropositive.

This chain connects TRBV15 to TRBJ2-7, with TRBD2 matching 13 bases. The trim removed 5 bases at V and 4 bases at J, leaving 5 bases unmatched. CDR1 is LNHNV and CDR2 is YYDKDF in the germline V gene (reference sequence). The CDR3 spans 15 residues. Here the CDR3 reads CATSARTSGRYEQYV. DNA for the CDR3: TGTGCCACCAGCGCCCGGACTAGCGGGAGATACGAGCAGTACGTC.

The chain recombines TRBV5-1 with TRBJ2-1, with TRBD2 as a possible D gene (6 bases). V lost 0 bases and J lost 5, with 12 bases in between. The germline V gene has CDR1 SGHRS and CDR2 YFSETQ. The CDR3 has 15 amino acids. CDR3: CASSLGTSSDNEQFF. The CDR3 nucleotides are TGCGCCAGCAGCTTGGGTACTAGCAGTGACAATGAGCAGTTCTTC.

The chain has TRBV28 and TRBJ1-4, with a tentative D call TRBD1 (6 bases). The CDR3 extends over 12 amino acids. The germline V gene has CDR1 MDHEN and CDR2 SYDVKM. The V end lost 10 bases, the J end lost 8 bases, and 14 bases lay between the germline ends. The CDR3 coding sequence is TGTGCCACACAGGGACGGGACGAAAAACTGTTTTTT. Translating it yields CATQGRDEKLFF.

The sample holds one count of this clone. This rearrangement joins TRBV27 to TRBJ2-1, with D maybe TRBD2 (6 bases). This CDR3 is 15 amino acids long. Trimming took off 1 base at V and 4 bases at J, with 11 bases between the two ends. Germline-derived CDR1 and CDR2 are MNHEY and SMNVEV (reference sequence). The CDR3: CASSLFTSRYNEQFF. In DNA form, the CDR3 reads TGTGCCAGCAGTTTATTTACTAGCAGATACAATGAGCAGTTCTTC.

The chain recombines TRBV18 with TRBJ1-5; D is unclear. This CDR3 has 13 residues. The V gene's germline CDR1 is KGHSH and CDR2 LQKENI. V lost 3 bases to trimming and J lost 9 bases, with 12 bases between them. CDR3 protein: CASSPEQSGPQHF. In DNA, the CDR3 is TGTGCCAGCTCACCGGAACAGTCCGGGCCCCAGCATTTT.

V and J are TRBV29-1 and TRBJ2-6; 8 nucleotides align to TRBD1. The germline V gene has CDR1 SQVTM and CDR2 ANQGSEA. Germline trimming cut 4 bases from V and 0 bases from J; bases unmatched to any gene: 5. The CDR3 runs 16 residues. CDR3 sequence: CSVGQGPYSGANVLTF. In nucleotides, the CDR3 is TGCAGCGTTGGACAGGGGCCCTACTCTGGGGCCAACGTCCTGACTTTC.

This chain joins TRBV5-4 and TRBJ2-4; perhaps TRBD2 as D (7 bases). This CDR3 region has 17 residues. Germline V gene sequence: CDR1 SGHNT, CDR2 YYREEE (reference sequence). V dropped 0 bases and J dropped 6 bases, with 19 bases sitting between them. CDR3 sequence reads: CASSLGRGGAVANIQYF. The CDR3 DNA reads TGTGCCAGCAGCTTGGGAAGGGGGGGAGCAGTGGCAAACATTCAGTACTTC.

The CDR3 DNA reads as TGTGCCAGCAGCTTGACGGGGATCTACGAGCAGTACGTC. Translation gives CASSLTGIYEQYV. The chain carries TRBV5-6 and TRBJ2-7, with D perhaps matching TRBD2 (5 bases). V dropped 1 base and J dropped 3 bases, with 8 bases sitting between them. Germline loops: CDR1 SGHDT, CDR2 YYEEEE. CDR3 length: 13 amino acids.

Concerning this clone: Other nucleotide sequences from this sample produce the same CDR3. The chain joins TRBV27 to TRBJ2-1, with 8 bases matching TRBD2. Germline values: CDR1 MNHEY, CDR2 SMNVEV (reference sequence). This CDR3 is 14 amino acids long. With V trimmed by 2 bases and J by 4 bases, 1 base remained unmatched. The CDR3 sequence is CASSLAGGYNEQFF. The CDR3 DNA reads as TGTGCCAGCAGTTTAGCGGGAGGATACAATGAGCAGTTCTTC.

V usage is TRBV7-8 and J usage is TRBJ1-1; a weak D match, TRBD1 (5 bases). This CDR3 has 13 amino acids. V lost 4 bases, J lost 6 bases, and 12 bases lay in between. Germline lookup yields CDR1 SGHVS and CDR2 FQNEAQ. The chain's CDR3 is CASSWGRDAEAFF. The CDR3 bases are TGTGCCAGCAGCTGGGGCAGGGATGCTGAAGCTTTCTTT.

V and J are TRBV25-1 and TRBJ2-5; possibly TRBD2 for D (6 bases). The germline V gene encodes CDR1 MGHDK and CDR2 SYGVNS. The CDR3 is 14 amino acids. The V gene lost 2 bases and the J gene lost 4 bases, with 11 bases spanning the gap. CDR3 DNA sequence: TGTGCCAGCAGTGAAGGTTCCGGGGGAGAGACCCAGTACTTC. As protein: CASSEGSGGETQYF.

This sequence joins TRBV27 and TRBJ2-2; D not certain. Looked up from germline, CDR1 is MNHEY and CDR2 is SMNVEV (reference sequence). V was cut by 3 bases and J by 2 bases, with 7 bases left in between. This CDR3 is built from 14 residues. In DNA, the CDR3 is TGTGCCAGCAGTTTTTCCCTAAACACCGGGGAGCTGTTTTTT. Translation: CASSFSLNTGELFF.

The rearrangement joins TRBV11-2 to TRBJ2-2; TRBD2 matches 8 bases. Germline V gene data show CDR1 as SGHAT and CDR2 as FQNNGV. The length of the CDR3 is 16 residues. The V gene end was trimmed by 3 bases and the J gene end by 0 bases; junction bases not matched to a gene: 3. CDR3 sequence: CASSFRAGANTGELFF. In DNA, the CDR3 is TGTGCCAGCAGCTTCCGAGCGGGAGCGAACACCGGGGAGCTGTTTTTT.

The chain recombines TRBV7-9 with TRBJ2-3; 8 bases line up with TRBD1. CDR3 size: 14 residues. Germline loops: CDR1 SEHNR, CDR2 FQNEAQ (reference sequence). V was pared by 5 bases and J by 4 bases, with 5 bases of the junction left unmatched. This CDR3 is CASSADRDADTQYF. The CDR3 coding sequence is TGTGCCAGCAGCGCGGACAGGGACGCAGATACGCAGTATTTT.

This chain links TRBV29-1 with TRBJ1-2, with 9 bases identical to TRBD1. Germline CDR1 and CDR2: SQVTM and ANQGSEA. The trim removed 5 bases at V and 10 bases at J, leaving 11 bases unmatched. The CDR3 is 13 amino acids. The CDR3 DNA sequence: TGCAGCGTTCTGATGCCGGGACAGGGTGACTACACCTTC. It specifies CSVLMPGQGDYTF.

The chain is built from TRBV5-4 and TRBJ2-5; D might be TRBD2 (6 bases). Trimming left V 4 bases short and J 4 bases short, with 11 bases between. Germline loops: CDR1 SGHNT, CDR2 YYREEE (reference sequence). The CDR3 extends over 13 amino acids. This chain's CDR3 is CASSPDYGETQYF. The CDR3 DNA sequence: TGTGCCAGCAGCCCGGACTACGGAGAGACCCAGTACTTC.

V usage is TRBV6-6 and J usage is TRBJ1-1, with D possibly TRBD1 on 6 matching bases. Germline-derived CDR1 and CDR2 are MNHNY and SVGAGI (reference sequence). Trimming removed 1 base at V and 2 bases at J, with 14 bases between. The CDR3 has 16 amino acids. CDR3 in DNA: TGTGCCAGCAGTTACTTTTCACAGGGATCCAACACTGAAGCTTTCTTT. As protein: CASSYFSQGSNTEAFF.

The genes are TRBV7-2 and TRBJ2-7; tentative D call: TRBD2 (6 bases). V lost 3 bases and J 0 bases, leaving 12 bases between the germline ends. The CDR3 runs 15 residues. Germline loops: CDR1 SGHTA, CDR2 FQGNSA. DNA for the CDR3: TGTGCCAGCAGCTTTTCGCGGGGTTTCTCCTACGAGCAGTACGTC. It encodes CASSFSRGFSYEQYV.